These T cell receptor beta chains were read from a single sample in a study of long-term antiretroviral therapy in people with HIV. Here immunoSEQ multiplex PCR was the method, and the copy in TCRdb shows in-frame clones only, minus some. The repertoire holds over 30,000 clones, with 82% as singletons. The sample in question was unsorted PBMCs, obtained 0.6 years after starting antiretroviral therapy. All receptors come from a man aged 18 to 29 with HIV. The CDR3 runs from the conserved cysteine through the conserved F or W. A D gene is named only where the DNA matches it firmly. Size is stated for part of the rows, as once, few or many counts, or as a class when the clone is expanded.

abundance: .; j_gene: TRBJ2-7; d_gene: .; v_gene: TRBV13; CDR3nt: TGTGCCAGCGAACATGGGTCCTCCTACGAGCAGTACTTC; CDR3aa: CASEHGSSYEQYF
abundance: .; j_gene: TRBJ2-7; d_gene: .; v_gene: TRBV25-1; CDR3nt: TGTGCCAGCAGTGGGGCCCTGGATAGCGAGAGGTACGAGCAGTACTTC; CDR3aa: CASSGALDSERYEQYF
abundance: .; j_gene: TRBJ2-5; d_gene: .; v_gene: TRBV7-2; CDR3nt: TGTGCCAGCAGCCTACAAAAGGGTAATATCGGCGCGACCCAGTACTTC; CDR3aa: CASSLQKGNIGATQYF
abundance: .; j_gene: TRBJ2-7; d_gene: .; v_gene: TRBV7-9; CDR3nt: TGTGCCAGCAGCCCCCCTGGAAGTACCTACGAGCAGTACTTC; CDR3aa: CASSPPGSTYEQYF
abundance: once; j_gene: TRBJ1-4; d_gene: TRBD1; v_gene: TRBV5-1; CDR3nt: TGCGCCAGCAGCCGACAGGGGGCGGACGGGGAAAAACTGTTTTTT; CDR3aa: CASSRQGADGEKLFF
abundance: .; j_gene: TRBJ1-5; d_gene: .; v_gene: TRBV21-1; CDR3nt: TGTGCCAGCAGCCCTCGGGGACGGGAACGGCAGCCCCAGCATTTT; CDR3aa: CASSPRGRERQPQHF
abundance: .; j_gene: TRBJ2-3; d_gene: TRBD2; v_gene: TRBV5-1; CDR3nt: TGCGCCAGCAGCTTGCGACTAGCGGGAGGAACAGATACGCAGTATTTT; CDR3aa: CASSLRLAGGTDTQYF
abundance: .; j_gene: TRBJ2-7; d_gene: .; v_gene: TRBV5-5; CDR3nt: TGTGCCAGCAGCTTGGCTGGAGGGAACGAGCAGTACTTC; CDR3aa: CASSLAGGNEQYF
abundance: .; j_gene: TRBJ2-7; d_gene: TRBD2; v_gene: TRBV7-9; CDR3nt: TGTGCCAGCAGCCCCCGGGTAGCGGGAGCCTACGAGCAGTACTTC; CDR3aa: CASSPRVAGAYEQYF
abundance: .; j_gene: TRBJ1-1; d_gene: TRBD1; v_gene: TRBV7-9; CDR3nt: TGTGCCAGCAGGGCCCCAGGGGGCGGCACTGAAGCTTTCTTT; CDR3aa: CASRAPGGGTEAFF
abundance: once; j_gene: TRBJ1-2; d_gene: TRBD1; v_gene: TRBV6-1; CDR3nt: TGTGCCAGCAGAAAGGGACAGGGGTCTGACTATGGCTACACCTTC; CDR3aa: CASRKGQGSDYGYTF
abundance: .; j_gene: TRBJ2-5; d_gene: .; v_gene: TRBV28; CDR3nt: TGTGCCAGCAGTTTGAAGGGGATTCAAGAGACCCAGTACTTC; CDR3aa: CASSLKGIQETQYF
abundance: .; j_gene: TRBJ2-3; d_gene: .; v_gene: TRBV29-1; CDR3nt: TGCAGCGTTCCGGGATTAAACACAGATACGCAGTATTTT; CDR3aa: CSVPGLNTDTQYF
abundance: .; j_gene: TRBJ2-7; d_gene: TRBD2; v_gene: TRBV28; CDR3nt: TGTGCCAGCGGCGACGTAGCGGGAGGAGGCGAGCAGTACTTC; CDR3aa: CASGDVAGGGEQYF
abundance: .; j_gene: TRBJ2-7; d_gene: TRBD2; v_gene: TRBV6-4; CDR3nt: TGTGCCAGCAGTGACCGGGGGAGGGAGGACGAGCAGTACTTC; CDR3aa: CASSDRGREDEQYF
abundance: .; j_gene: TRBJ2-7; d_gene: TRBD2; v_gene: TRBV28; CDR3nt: TGTGCCAGCAGTTCCAGGCGGGAGCGATCGGACGAGCAGTACTTC; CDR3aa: CASSSRRERSDEQYF
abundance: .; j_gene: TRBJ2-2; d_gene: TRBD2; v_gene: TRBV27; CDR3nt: TGTGCCAGCAGATGGACTAGCTACACCGGGGAGCTGTTTTTT; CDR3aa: CASRWTSYTGELFF
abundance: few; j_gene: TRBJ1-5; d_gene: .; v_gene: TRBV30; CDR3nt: TGTGCCTGGAGGAGCCGTGGAGGGTTTCATCAGCCCCAGCATTTT; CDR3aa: CAWRSRGGFHQPQHF
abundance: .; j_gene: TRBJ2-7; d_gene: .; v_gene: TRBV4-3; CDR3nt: TGCGCCAGCAGCCCCGGCCAGGGGACTCTCTACGAGCAGTACTTC; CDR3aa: CASSPGQGTLYEQYF
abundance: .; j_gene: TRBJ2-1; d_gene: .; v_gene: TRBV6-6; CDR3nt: TGTGCCAGCAGTCGGGACTCTTACAATGAGCAGTTCTTC; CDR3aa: CASSRDSYNEQFF
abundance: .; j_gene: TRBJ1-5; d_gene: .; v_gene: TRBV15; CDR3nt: TGTGCCACCAGCAGTCCTAATCAGCCCCAGCATTTT; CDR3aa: CATSSPNQPQHF
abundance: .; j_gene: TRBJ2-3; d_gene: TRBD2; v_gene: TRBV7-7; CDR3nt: TGTGCTAGCAGTCAAAGCGGGACGTCCTCAGATACGCAGTATTTT; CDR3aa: CASSQSGTSSDTQYF
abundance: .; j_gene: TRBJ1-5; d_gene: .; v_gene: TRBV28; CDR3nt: TGTGCCAGCAGCGCCGAAGGGTTTAGCAATCAGCCCCAGCATTTT; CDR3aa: CASSAEGFSNQPQHF
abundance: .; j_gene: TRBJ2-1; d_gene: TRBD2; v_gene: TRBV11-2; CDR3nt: TGTGCCAGCAGCTCAAATGTGGGACTAGGCGAGCAGTTCTTC; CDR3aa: CASSSNVGLGEQFF